This T cell receptor (beta chain) was found in a study of a mutant IDH1 vaccine in newly diagnosed glioma. Sequenced by immunoSEQ multiplex PCR; TCRdb stores in-frame clones only, minus some. The sample contains 75,000 to 100,000 clones, roughly 90% of which appear only once. As to time point: baseline, week 1 (first vaccination visit). The treatment denotes: pre-vaccination baseline after standard-of-care therapy. Worth noting for this clone: Antigen specificity is unknown.

Study results and caveats: Among patients, roughly 93% showed immune responses induced by the vaccine.

The CDR3 runs 15 residues. Deletions cut 2 bases from V and 0 bases from J, with 11 bases between. Germline CDR1 is SGDLS and CDR2 is YYNGEE. This receptor was taken from a woman aged 45-65 years with glioma. This specimen consisted of PBMCs, obtained from a glioma patient treated with radiotherapy, temozolomide or both. This chain connects TRBV9 to TRBJ1-1; the D is unclear. The CDR3 nucleotides read TGTGCCAGCAGCGTTACCGGGATTTTGAACACTGAAGCTTTCTTT. This encodes CASSVTGILNTEAFF. Drawing the rest from reference TRBV9 and TRBJ1-1, the complete variable domain is DSGVTQTPKHLITATGQRVTLRCSPRSGDLSVYWYQQSLDQGLQFLIQYYNGEERAKGNILERFSAQQFPDLHSELNLSSLELGDSALYFCASSVTGILNTEAFFGQGTRLTVV.